This T cell receptor beta chain emerged from a study of cytomegalovirus exposure and HLA in healthy donors. In this sample, this clone turned up once. Its cognate antigen is unknown. This CDR3 has 15 amino acids. Germline CDR1 is SGHDT and CDR2 is YYEEEE. The V and J ends lost 4 bases and 4 bases respectively, with 16 bases between them. Broader study findings: Fewer N-insertions than the 666-donor mean were reportedly shown by an Asian-associated ancestry cluster in a later analysis. In a later analysis, specific HLA alleles were associated with more than 15,000 TCR beta sequences at a 0.05 false discovery rate. Roughly even sequencing depth across donors was the assumption behind the presence/absence analyses.

13 Jbeta primers and 60 Vbeta primers were used for the PCR. Generated by immunoSEQ multiplex PCR, the TCRdb table keeps only in-frame clones and is missing some. The table lists around 200,000 clones, 75% to 85% of them singletons. The sample was PBMCs. The V call is TRBV5-6, the J call TRBJ2-3, with D possibly TRBD2 on 5 matching bases. This sequence was found in a girl aged 2-10 years in good health and CMV-seropositive. This CDR3 is CASSVGGRAPDTQYF. DNA for the CDR3: TGTGCCAGCAGCGTAGGAGGTCGAGCCCCAGATACGCAGTATTTT.